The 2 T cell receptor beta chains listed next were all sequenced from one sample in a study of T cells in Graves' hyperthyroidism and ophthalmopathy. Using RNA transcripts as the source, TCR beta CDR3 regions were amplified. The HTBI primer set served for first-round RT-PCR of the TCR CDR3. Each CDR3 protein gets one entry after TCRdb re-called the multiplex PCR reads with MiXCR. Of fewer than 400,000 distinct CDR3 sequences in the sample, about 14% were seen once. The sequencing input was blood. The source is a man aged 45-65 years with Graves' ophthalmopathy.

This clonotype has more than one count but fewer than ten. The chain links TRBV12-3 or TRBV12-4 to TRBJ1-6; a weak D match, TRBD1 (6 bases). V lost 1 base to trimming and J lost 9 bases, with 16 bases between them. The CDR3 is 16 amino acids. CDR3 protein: CASSLGGAGVASPLHF. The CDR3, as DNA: TGTGCCAGCAGTTTAGGAGGAGCAGGGGTAGCTTCACCCCTCCACTTT.

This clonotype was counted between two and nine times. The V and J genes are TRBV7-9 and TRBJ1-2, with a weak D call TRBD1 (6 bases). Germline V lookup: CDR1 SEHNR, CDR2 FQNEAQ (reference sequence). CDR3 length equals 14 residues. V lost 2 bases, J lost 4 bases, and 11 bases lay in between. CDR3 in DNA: TGTGCCAGCAGCTTACGGGGGGGCCCCTATGGCTACACCTTC. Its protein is CASSLRGGPYGYTF. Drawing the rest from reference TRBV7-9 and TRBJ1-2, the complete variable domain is DTGVSQNPRHKITKRGQNVTFRCDPISEHNRLYWYRQTLGQGPEFLTYFQNEAQLEKSRLLSDRFSAERPKGSFSTLEIQRTEQGDSAMYLCASSLRGGPYGYTFGSGTRLTVV.